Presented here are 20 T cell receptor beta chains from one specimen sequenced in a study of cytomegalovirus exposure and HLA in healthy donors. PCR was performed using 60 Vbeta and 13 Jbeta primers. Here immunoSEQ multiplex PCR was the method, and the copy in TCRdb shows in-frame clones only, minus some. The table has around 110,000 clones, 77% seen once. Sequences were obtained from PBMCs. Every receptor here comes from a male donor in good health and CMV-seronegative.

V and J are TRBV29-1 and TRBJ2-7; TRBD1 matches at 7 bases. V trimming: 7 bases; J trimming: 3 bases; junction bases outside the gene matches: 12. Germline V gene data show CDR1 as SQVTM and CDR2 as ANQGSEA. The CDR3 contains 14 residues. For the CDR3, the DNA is TGCAGCGAGACGACAGGGTCGTTAGGCTACGAGCAGTACTTC. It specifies CSETTGSLGYEQYF.

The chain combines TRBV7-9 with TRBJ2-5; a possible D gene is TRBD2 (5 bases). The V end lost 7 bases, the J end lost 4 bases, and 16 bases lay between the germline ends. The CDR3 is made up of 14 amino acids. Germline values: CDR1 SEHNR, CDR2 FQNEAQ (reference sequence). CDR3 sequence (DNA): TGTGCCAGCAAAAATAGTCGGGCGGGAGAGACCCAGTACTTC. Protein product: CASKNSRAGETQYF.

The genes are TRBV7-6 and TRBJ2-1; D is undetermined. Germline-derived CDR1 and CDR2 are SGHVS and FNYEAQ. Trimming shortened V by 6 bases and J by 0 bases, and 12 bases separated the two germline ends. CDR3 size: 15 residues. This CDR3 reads CASSPSSGSYNEQFF. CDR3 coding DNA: TGTGCCAGCAGTCCAAGTTCGGGCTCCTACAATGAGCAGTTCTTC.

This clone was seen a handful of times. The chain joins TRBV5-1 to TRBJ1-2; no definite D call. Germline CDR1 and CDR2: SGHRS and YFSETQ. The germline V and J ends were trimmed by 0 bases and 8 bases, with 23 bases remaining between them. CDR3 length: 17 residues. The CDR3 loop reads CASSLGFGRADYWGYTF. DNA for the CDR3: TGCGCCAGCAGCTTGGGTTTTGGTCGCGCGGACTATTGGGGCTACACCTTC.

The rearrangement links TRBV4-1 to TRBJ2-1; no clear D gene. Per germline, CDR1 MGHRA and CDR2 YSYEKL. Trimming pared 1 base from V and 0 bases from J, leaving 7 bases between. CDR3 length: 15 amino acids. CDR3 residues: CASSQVESSYNEQFF. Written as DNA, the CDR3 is TGCGCCAGCAGCCAAGTGGAGAGCTCCTACAATGAGCAGTTCTTC.

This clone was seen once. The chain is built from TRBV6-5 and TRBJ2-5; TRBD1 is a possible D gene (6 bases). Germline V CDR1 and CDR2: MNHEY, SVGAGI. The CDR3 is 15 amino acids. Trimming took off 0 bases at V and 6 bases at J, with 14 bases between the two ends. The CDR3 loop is CASSYSVGGIQTQYF. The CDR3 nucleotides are TGTGCCAGCAGTTACTCGGTTGGGGGCATCCAGACCCAGTACTTC.

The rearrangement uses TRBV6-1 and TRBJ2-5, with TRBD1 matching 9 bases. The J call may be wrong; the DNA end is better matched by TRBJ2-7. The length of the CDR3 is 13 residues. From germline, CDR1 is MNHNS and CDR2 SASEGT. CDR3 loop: CASSWTGDYEQYF. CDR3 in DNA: TGTGCCAGCTCTTGGACAGGGGACTACGAGCAGTACTTC.

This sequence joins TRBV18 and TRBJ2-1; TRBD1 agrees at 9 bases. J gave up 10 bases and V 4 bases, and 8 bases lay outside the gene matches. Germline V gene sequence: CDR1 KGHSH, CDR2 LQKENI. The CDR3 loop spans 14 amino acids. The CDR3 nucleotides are TGTGCCAGCTCACAAGGAGGACAGGGGATGGAGCAGTTCTTC. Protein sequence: CASSQGGQGMEQFF. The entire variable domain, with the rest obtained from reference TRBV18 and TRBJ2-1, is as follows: NAGVMQNPRHLVRRRGQEARLRCSPMKGHSHVYWYRQLPEEGLKFMVYLQKENIIDESGMPKERFSAEFPKEGPSILRIQQVVRGDSAAYFCASSQGGQGMEQFFGPGTRLTVL.

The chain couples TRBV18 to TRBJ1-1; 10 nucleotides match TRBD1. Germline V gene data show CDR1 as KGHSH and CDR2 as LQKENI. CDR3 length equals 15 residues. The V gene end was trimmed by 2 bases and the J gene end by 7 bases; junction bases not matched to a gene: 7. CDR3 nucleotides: TGTGCCAGCTCACCAACGACAGGGGGCGGTATTGAAGCTTTCTTT. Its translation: CASSPTTGGGIEAFF.

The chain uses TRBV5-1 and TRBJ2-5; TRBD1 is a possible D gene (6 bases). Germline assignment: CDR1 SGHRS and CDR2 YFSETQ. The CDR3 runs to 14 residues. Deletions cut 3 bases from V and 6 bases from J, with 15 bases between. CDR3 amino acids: CASSYFSGAKTQYF. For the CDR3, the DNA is TGCGCCAGCAGCTACTTTTCAGGGGCGAAGACCCAGTACTTC.

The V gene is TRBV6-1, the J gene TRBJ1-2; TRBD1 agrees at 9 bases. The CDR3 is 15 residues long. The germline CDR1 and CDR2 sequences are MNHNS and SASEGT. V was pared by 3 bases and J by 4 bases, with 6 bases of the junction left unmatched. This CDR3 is CASSDFRQGVYGYTF. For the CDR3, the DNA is TGTGCCAGCAGTGATTTCCGACAGGGGGTCTATGGCTACACCTTC.

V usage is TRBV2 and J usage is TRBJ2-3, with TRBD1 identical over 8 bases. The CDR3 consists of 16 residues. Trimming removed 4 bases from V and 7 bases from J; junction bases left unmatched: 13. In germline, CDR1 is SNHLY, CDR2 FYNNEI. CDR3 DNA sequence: TGTGCCAGCAGTGGGACAGGGCGCCTGGATCTATATACGCAGTATTTT. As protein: CASSGTGRLDLYTQYF.

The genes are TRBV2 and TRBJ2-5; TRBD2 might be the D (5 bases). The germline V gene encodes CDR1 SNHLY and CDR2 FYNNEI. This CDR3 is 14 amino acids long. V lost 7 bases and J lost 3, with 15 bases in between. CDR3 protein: CASIKFGVEETQYF. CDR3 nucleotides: TGTGCCAGCATCAAATTCGGGGTTGAAGAGACCCAGTACTTC.

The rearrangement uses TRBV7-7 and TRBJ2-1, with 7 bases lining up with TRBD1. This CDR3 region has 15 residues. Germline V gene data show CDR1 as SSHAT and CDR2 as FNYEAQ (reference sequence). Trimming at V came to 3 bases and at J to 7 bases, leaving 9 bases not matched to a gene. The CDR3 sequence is CASSFDQGVGNEQFF. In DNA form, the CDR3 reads TGTGCCAGCAGCTTCGATCAGGGGGTCGGGAATGAGCAGTTCTTC.

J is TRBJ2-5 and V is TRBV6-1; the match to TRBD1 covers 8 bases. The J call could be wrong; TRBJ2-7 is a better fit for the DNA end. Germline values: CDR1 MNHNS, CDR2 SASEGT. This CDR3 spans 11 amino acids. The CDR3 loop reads CASTGGLEQYF. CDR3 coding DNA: TGTGCCAGCACAGGGGGCCTCGAGCAGTACTTC.

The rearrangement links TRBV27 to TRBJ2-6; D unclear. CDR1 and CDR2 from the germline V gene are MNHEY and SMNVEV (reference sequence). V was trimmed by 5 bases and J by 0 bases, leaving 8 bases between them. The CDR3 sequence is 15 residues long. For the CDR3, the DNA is TGTGCCAGCAGTGATATGGCCTCTGGGGCCAACGTCCTGACTTTC. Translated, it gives CASSDMASGANVLTF.

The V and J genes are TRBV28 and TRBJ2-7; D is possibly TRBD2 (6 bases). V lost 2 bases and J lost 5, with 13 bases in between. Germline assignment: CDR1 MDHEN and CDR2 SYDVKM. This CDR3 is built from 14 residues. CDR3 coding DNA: TGTGCCAGCAGTTTACCGGGAGCGCACCACGAGCAGTACTTC. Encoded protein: CASSLPGAHHEQYF.

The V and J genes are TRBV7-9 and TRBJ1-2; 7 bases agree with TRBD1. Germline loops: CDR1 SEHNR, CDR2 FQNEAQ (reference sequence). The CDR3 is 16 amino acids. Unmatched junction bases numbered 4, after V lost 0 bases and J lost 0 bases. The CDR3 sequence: CASSLAPQGANYGYTF. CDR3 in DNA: TGTGCCAGCAGCTTAGCGCCCCAGGGGGCTAACTATGGCTACACCTTC.

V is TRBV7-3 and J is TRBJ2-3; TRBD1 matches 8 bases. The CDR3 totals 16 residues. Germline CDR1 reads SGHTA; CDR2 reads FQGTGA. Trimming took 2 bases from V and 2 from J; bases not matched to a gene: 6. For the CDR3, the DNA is TGTGCCAGCAGCTTATTCGCAGGGGGCTACACAGATACGCAGTATTTT. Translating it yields CASSLFAGGYTDTQYF.

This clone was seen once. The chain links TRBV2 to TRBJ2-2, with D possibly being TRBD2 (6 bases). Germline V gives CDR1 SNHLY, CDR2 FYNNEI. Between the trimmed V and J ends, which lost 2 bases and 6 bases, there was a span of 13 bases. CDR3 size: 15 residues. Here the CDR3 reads CASSEYTSSSGELFF. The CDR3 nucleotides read TGTGCCAGCAGTGAATACACTAGCTCTTCCGGGGAGCTGTTTTTT.